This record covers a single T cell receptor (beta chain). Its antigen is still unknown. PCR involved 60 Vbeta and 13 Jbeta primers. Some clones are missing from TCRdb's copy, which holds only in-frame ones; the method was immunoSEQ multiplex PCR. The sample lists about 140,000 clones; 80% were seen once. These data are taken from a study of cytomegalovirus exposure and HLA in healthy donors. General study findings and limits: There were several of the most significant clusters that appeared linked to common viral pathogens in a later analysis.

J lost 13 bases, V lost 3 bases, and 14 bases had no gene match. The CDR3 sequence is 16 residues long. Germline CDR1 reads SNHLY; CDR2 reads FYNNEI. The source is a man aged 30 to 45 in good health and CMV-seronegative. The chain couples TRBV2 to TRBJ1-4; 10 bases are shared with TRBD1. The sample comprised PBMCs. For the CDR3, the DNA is TGTGCCAGCAGTGATGCTCCGGGACAGGGGAGAAAGGGACTGTTTTTT. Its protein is CASSDAPGQGRKGLFF.